This T cell receptor (beta chain) was identified during a study of T-cell memory formation after mild COVID-19. V lost 2 bases and J 2 bases, leaving 6 bases between the germline ends. This CDR3 is built from 13 residues. Germline lookup yields CDR1 DFQATT and CDR2 SNEGSKA (reference sequence). A single record per CDR3 protein comes from TCRdb applying MiXCR to the 5' RACE reads. The sample lists 45,000 to 55,000 distinct CDR3 sequences; roughly 9% were seen once. This clonotype was seen just once. Sequenced: PBMCs or a T cell subset sorted from them (not recorded which). V usage is TRBV20-1 and J usage is TRBJ2-2, with D unresolved. The sequence came from an adult woman who had mild COVID-19 (a few samples of this study predate the infection). Cell type and time point are not known. CDR3 DNA sequence: TGCAGTGCTAGAACAGTAAACACCGGGGAGCTGTTTTTT. Protein sequence: CSARTVNTGELFF.